The T cell receptor beta chain under discussion was sequenced for a study of T-cell memory formation after mild COVID-19. The overall study: The study found TCR clusters largely donor specific.

Worth noting for this clonotype: Its antigen is still unknown.

Study conclusions and caveats: Day 15 to 85 contracting clones showed balanced CD4/CD8; later expanders leaned CD4+. Proof of SARS-CoV-2 specificity was absent for the second-wave clones that crested on day 37.

Germline V lookup: CDR1 KGHDR, CDR2 SFDVKD. With V trimmed by 3 bases and J by 5 bases, 9 bases remained unmatched. This CDR3 has 16 residues. From 5'RACE with constant-segment primers came TCR alpha and TCR beta cDNA libraries that carried sample barcodes and UMIs. One entry per CDR3 protein, called by TCRdb with MiXCR from the 5' RACE reads. The sample comprises about 470,000 distinct CDR3 sequences, roughly 20% of which are singletons, and 12% rests with the top ten. The chain combines TRBV24-1 with TRBJ2-3, with 8 bases that match TRBD1. Sequences were obtained from PBMCs or a T cell subset sorted from them (not recorded which). The receptor comes from an adult woman who had mild COVID-19 (a few samples of this study predate the infection). Cell type and time point are not known. This CDR3 reads CATSDPGQGYRDTQYF. DNA for the CDR3: TGTGCCACCAGTGATCCCGGACAGGGCTATCGAGATACGCAGTATTTT.